The present TCR beta chain was sequenced within a study of blood T cell repertoires in COVID-19. Background on the study: The United States, Italy and Spain supplied acute and convalescent COVID-19 samples. PBMCs, B-cell-depleted T cells, or T cells were the source of the cDNA or gDNA that made up the material.

CDR1 is KGHSH, CDR2 LQKENI, per germline. V shed 2 bases and J 4 bases; nucleotides not matched to a gene: 3. This CDR3 is built from 15 residues. Authors' processing steps: Cell counts per sample came from amplifying reference gene primers. Produced via immunoSEQ multiplex PCR; TCRdb's table is partial and in-frame only. That table is the source of V, J and clone size, and D and trimming were worked out from the DNA. The sample records some 70,000 clones, around 89% being singletons. Input material: peripheral blood. The genes are TRBV18 and TRBJ2-1, with 9 nucleotides matching TRBD2. The receptor's source is a woman aged 80 or over with active COVID-19. The CDR3 coding sequence is TGTGCCAGCTCACCAAGACTAGCGGATTACAATGAGCAGTTCTTC. Translating it yields CASSPRLADYNEQFF.